Reported below is one TCR beta chain. As yet, its antigen is unknown. Using immunoSEQ multiplex PCR, the repertoire was profiled, and TCRdb retains in-frame clones only, with some absent. The sample consists of 53,000 or so clones, around 86% of them appearing once. This sample is part of a study of OX40 agonist ivuxolimab in advanced cancers. Study summary: Ivuxolimab, an antibody acting as an agonist of OX40 (CD134), was used to treat patients. Partial responses were recorded for three patients, including one with hepatocellular carcinoma and two with cutaneous melanoma.

Overall study findings and caveats: CD8+ T cells averaged more expanded clones than CD4+.

CDR1 SGHRS and CDR2 YFSETQ come from the germline V gene. V lost 4 bases, J lost 2 bases, and 15 bases lay in between. The CDR3 covers 15 residues. The specimen comprised CD4+ or CD8+ T cells sorted from blood, sampled in a trial of the OX40 agonist ivuxolimab. The rearrangement uses TRBV5-1 and TRBJ1-1; D gene uncertain. This receptor was obtained from an adult with an advanced solid tumor such as melanoma, head and neck, liver or kidney cancer. The CDR3 is CASSPGTQVNTEAFF. The CDR3 DNA reads TGCGCCAGCAGCCCTGGTACCCAGGTAAACACTGAAGCTTTCTTT.